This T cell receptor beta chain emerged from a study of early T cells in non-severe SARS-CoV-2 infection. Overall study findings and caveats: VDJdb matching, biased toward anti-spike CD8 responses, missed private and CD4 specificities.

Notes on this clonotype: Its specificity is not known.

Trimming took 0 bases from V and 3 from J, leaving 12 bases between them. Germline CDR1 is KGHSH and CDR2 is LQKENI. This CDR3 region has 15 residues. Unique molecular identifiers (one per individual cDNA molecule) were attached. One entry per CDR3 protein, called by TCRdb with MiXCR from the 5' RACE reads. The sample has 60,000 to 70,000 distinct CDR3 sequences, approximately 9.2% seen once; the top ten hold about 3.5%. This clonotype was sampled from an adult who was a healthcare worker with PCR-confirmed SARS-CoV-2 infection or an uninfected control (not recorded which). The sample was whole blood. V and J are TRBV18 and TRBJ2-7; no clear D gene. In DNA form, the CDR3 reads TGTGCCAGCTCACCACCGGGAATGAGGAGCTACGAGCAGTACTTC. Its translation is CASSPPGMRSYEQYF. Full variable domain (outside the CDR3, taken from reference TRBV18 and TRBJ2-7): NAGVMQNPRHLVRRRGQEARLRCSPMKGHSHVYWYRQLPEEGLKFMVYLQKENIIDESGMPKERFSAEFPKEGPSILRIQQVVRGDSAAYFCASSPPGMRSYEQYFGPGTRLTVT.